The rows below give T cell receptor beta chains drawn from one sample of a study of control samples from healthy donors and cancer patients. The method was immunoSEQ multiplex PCR; TCRdb's version includes in-frame clones alone and lacks a portion of them. The repertoire holds approximately 130,000 clones, with 87% as singletons. Sequencing was carried out using blood. The origin of the receptors is a man between 35 and 55 years old in good health. Each CDR3 is given with its conserved first and last residue. Each record gives: D gene, V gene, J gene, CDR3 protein. D genes are given only for firm matches.

TRBD1,TRBV9,TRBJ1-4,CASSASNRGREKLFF
NA,TRBV7-8,TRBJ1-2,CASSYNRSTVRQYGYTF
TRBD1,TRBV5-1,TRBJ2-7,CASSPGTAYEQYF
NA,TRBV4-3,TRBJ1-6,CASSQVRGQRDSPLHF
NA,TRBV11-3,TRBJ1-6,CASSSQGSIPLHF
TRBD1,TRBV2,TRBJ2-7,CASSGQGENEQYF
NA,TRBV18,TRBJ1-6,CASSPTVGYNSPLHF
TRBD2,TRBV11-3,TRBJ2-5,CASSLRRGNLGETQYF
NA,TRBV5-8,TRBJ2-3,CASSLVARASTDTQYF
NA,TRBV7-2,TRBJ1-6,CASSLELGHGVTLHF
TRBD1,TRBV25-1,TRBJ1-6,CASRASDRGDSPLHF
NA,TRBV7-2,TRBJ2-2,CASSLKGINTGELFF
NA,TRBV23-1,TRBJ2-7,CASSQRPRDNLNYEQYF
NA,TRBV5-6,TRBJ2-7,CASSPLGVGASSYEQYF
TRBD2,TRBV27,TRBJ2-3,CASAPDRGGSDTQYF
NA,TRBV6-6,TRBJ2-5,CASSLHEVGETQYF
TRBD1,TRBV29-1,TRBJ1-2,CSVLRTGGNYGYTF
NA,TRBV4-1,TRBJ1-1,CASSLWPENTEAFF
TRBD1,TRBV4-2,TRBJ1-2,CASSSHPGQGAGGYTF
NA,TRBV24-1,TRBJ2-1,CATCRDESSYNEQFF
NA,TRBV6-5,TRBJ2-1,CASRTSEQFF
NA,TRBV21-1,TRBJ2-5,CASSPQETQYF
NA,TRBV19,TRBJ1-1,CASTPGGKAFF
NA,TRBV6-5,TRBJ1-4,CASSLSTGPNEKLFF
NA,TRBV29-1,TRBJ1-2,CSVEDRGGSSGYTF
NA,TRBV4-3,TRBJ2-5,CASSPKGGFQETQYF
TRBD1,TRBV5-5,TRBJ1-6,CASSLDVRGQGYSPLHF
NA,TRBV30,TRBJ1-5,CAWSVHRGGQPQHF
TRBD2,TRBV6-5,TRBJ2-3,CASSSEGRGTTDTQYF
TRBD1,TRBV6-4,TRBJ2-1,CASRPTGEQFF
NA,TRBV29-1,TRBJ1-2,CSSFSGGDYGYTF
NA,TRBV30,TRBJ1-5,CAWSSGEYSNQPQHF